This TCR beta chain was obtained from a study of T cell changes during pregnancy in multiple sclerosis. The trim removed 5 bases at V and 5 bases at J, leaving 6 bases unmatched. Germline V CDR1 and CDR2: MDHEN, SYDVKM. There are 14 residues in the CDR3. Sequencing used immunoSEQ multiplex PCR; TCRdb keeps in-frame clones, though not all of them. The sample records tens of thousands of clones, 75% to 95% being singletons. The chain carries TRBV28 and TRBJ2-5, with 9 bases identical to TRBD1. This TCR was recovered from a female donor with multiple sclerosis, enrolled in a pregnancy study. The starting material was peripheral blood, obtained before pregnancy. The CDR3 protein is CASSPGTGSETQYF. The CDR3 nucleotides read TGTGCCAGCAGTCCCGGGACAGGGAGTGAGACCCAGTACTTC.